These 7 T cell receptor beta chains were sequenced from one sample in a study of CD8 T cells in ankylosing spondylitis. Points from the study as a whole: There was a TCR beta motif, made of several highly homologous variants, that appeared characteristic of ankylosing spondylitis blood.

One entry per CDR3 protein results from TCRdb running MiXCR on the 5' RACE reads. The sample consists of 330,000 or so distinct CDR3 sequences, around 7.6% of them appearing once. Their recognized antigens are unknown. The sample was blood, either unsorted or a sorted T cell fraction (not recorded which). The receptors were sampled from a male donor with ankylosing spondylitis.

The V call is TRBV7-7, the J call TRBJ2-1; TRBD2 agrees at 14 bases. The CDR3 contains 18 residues. Unmatched junction bases numbered 15, after V lost 5 bases and J lost 9 bases. Germline CDR1 SSHAT, CDR2 FNYEAQ (reference sequence). The CDR3 nucleotides are TGTGCCAGCAGCCCGGGACTAGCGGGAGTGGGCGCACAATCTGAGCAGTTCTTC. Its protein is CASSPGLAGVGAQSEQFF.

The chain couples TRBV27 to TRBJ2-1, with D perhaps TRBD1 or TRBD2 (5 bases each). The germline V gene encodes CDR1 MNHEY and CDR2 SMNVEV (reference sequence). V lost 6 bases and J lost 4, with 13 bases in between. CDR3 length equals 14 residues. The DNA for the CDR3 is TGTGCCAGCAGGGGACCAGGCAATTACAATGAGCAGTTCTTC. The encoded protein is CASRGPGNYNEQFF.

The chain couples TRBV5-6 to TRBJ2-1, with 9 bases lining up with TRBD1. With 6 bases clipped from V and 9 bases from J, the junction kept 10 bases outside the gene matches. This CDR3 has 14 residues. Germline CDR1 SGHDT, CDR2 YYEEEE. The CDR3 region is CASNRGTGRGEQFF. CDR3 nucleotide sequence: TGTGCCAGCAACCGGGGGACAGGGCGAGGTGAGCAGTTCTTC.

Many counts were recorded for this clonotype. The chain carries TRBV5-5 and TRBJ2-3; D gene uncertain. CDR3 length: 15 amino acids. Looked up from germline, CDR1 is SGHKS and CDR2 is YYEKEE (reference sequence). Trimming shortened V by 3 bases and J by 2 bases, and 13 bases separated the two germline ends. CDR3 loop: CASSSWTDSTDTQYF. The CDR3 DNA reads as TGTGCCAGCAGCTCATGGACGGATTCCACAGATACGCAGTATTTT.

This clonotype has a count of ten or more. An end of the junction differs from the germline gene, which may be a read error. The J gene is TRBJ2-3, the V gene TRBV5-1; D is ambiguous. This CDR3 comprises 14 residues. From germline, CDR1 is SGHRS and CDR2 YFSETQ. The CDR3: CASSLEPSTDTQYF. The CDR3 DNA follows: TGTGCCAGCAGCTTGGAACCCAGCACAGATACGCAGTATTTT.

A note on this clonotype: One end of the junction does not line up with germline, which may come from a read error. J is TRBJ2-7 and V is TRBV20-1, with 7 bases fitting TRBD1. The length of the CDR3 is 17 residues. The germline V gene has CDR1 DFQATT and CDR2 SNEGSKA (reference sequence). The CDR3 coding sequence is TGCTGTGCTATCCCCGGGACAGCCCTTTTAACCGACTACGAGCAGTACTTC. Translating gives CCAIPGTALLTDYEQYF.

The sample holds a few counts of this clonotype. This rearrangement joins TRBV5-1 to TRBJ2-1, with a possible D match to TRBD2 (5 bases). Germline CDR1 is SGHRS and CDR2 is YFSETQ. The V gene lost 0 bases and the J gene lost 3 bases, with 16 bases spanning the gap. This CDR3 has 17 residues. The CDR3 reads CASSLAWTDDLYNEQFF. CDR3 nucleotide sequence: TGCGCCAGCAGCTTGGCCTGGACTGACGATCTCTACAATGAGCAGTTCTTC.